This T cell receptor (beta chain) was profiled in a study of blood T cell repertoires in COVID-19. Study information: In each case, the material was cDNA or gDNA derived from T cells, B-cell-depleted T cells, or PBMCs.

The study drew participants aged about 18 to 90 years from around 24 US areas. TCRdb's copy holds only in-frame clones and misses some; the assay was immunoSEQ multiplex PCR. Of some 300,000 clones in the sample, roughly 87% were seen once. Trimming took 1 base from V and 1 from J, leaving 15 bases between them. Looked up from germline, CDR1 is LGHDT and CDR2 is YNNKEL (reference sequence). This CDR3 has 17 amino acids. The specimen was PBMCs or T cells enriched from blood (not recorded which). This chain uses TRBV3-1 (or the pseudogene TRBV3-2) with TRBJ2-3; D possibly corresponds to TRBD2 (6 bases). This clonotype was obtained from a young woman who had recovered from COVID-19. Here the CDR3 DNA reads TGTGCCAGCAGCCAAGCCCCTCCGGGCGGGGGCACAGATACGCAGTATTTT. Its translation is CASSQAPPGGGTDTQYF.